What follows is one T cell receptor beta chain and its context. Germline loops: CDR1 SQVTM, CDR2 ANQGSEA. Between the trimmed V and J ends, which lost 4 bases and 8 bases, there was a span of 11 bases. The CDR3 has 11 residues. The TCR library protocol was used to attach unique molecular identifiers. These identifiers were attached to individual cDNA molecules. TCRdb independently ran MiXCR on the 5' RACE reads; one entry per CDR3 protein. The table lists over 35,000 distinct CDR3 sequences, approximately 11% of them singletons. This sample was taken from a study of early T cells in non-severe SARS-CoV-2 infection.

Material: whole blood. The V call is TRBV29-1, the J call TRBJ1-1; no reliable D call. This TCR derives from an adult who was a healthcare worker with PCR-confirmed SARS-CoV-2 infection or an uninfected control (not recorded which). CDR3 sequence: CSVAQAGEAFF. DNA of the CDR3: TGCAGCGTTGCTCAGGCGGGGGAAGCTTTCTTT.